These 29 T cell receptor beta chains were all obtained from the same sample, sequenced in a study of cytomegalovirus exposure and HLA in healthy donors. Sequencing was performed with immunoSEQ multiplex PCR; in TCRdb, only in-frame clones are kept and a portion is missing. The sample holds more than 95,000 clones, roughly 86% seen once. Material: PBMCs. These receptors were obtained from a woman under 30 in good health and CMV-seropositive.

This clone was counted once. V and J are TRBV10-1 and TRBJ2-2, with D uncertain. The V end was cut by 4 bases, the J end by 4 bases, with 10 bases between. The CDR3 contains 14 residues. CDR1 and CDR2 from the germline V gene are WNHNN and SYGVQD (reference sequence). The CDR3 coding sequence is TGCGCCAGCAGTGGGGTAACGGGCACCGGGGAGCTGTTTTTT. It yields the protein CASSGVTGTGELFF.

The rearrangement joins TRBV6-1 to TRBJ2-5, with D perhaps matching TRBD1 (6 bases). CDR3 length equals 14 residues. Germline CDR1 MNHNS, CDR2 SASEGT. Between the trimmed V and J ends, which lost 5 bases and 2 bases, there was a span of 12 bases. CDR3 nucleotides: TGTGCCAGCAGTTTGAACAGGGCTCAAGAGACCCAGTACTTC. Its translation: CASSLNRAQETQYF.

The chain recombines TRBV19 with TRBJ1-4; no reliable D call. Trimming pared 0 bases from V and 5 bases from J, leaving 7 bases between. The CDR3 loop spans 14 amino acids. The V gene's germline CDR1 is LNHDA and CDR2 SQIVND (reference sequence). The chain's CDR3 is CASSIDPVNEKLFF. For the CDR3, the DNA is TGTGCCAGTAGTATAGATCCGGTGAATGAAAAACTGTTTTTT.

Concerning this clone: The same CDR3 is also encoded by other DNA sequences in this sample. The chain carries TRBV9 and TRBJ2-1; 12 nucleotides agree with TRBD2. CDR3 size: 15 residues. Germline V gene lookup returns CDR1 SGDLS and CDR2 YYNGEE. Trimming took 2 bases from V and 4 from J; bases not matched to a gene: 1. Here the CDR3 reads CASSVTSGGYNEQFF. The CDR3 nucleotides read TGTGCCAGCAGCGTGACTAGCGGGGGATACAATGAGCAGTTCTTC.

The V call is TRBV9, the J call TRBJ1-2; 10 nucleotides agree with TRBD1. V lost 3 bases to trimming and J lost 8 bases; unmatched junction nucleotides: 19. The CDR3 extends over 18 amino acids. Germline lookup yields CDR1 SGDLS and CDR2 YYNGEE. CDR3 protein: CASSASGRGTGDGRGYTF. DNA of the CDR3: TGTGCCAGCAGCGCCAGTGGGCGGGGGACAGGGGACGGTAGAGGCTACACCTTC. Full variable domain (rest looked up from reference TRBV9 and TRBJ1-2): DSGVTQTPKHLITATGQRVTLRCSPRSGDLSVYWYQQSLDQGLQFLIQYYNGEERAKGNILERFSAQQFPDLHSELNLSSLELGDSALYFCASSASGRGTGDGRGYTFGSGTRLTVV.

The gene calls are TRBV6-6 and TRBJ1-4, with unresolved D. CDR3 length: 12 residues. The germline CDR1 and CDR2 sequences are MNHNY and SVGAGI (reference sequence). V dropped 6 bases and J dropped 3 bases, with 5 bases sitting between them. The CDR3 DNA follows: TGTGCCAGCAGCGGGTCTAATGAAAAACTGTTTTTT. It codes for CASSGSNEKLFF.

Written as DNA, the CDR3 is TGTGCCAGCAGTTTGGCACTAGCGGGAGTAGATACGCAGTATTTT. Its translation is CASSLALAGVDTQYF. The chain uses TRBV28 and TRBJ2-3, with 11 bases identical to TRBD2. From germline, CDR1 is MDHEN and CDR2 SYDVKM. V lost 3 bases to trimming and J lost 5 bases; unmatched junction nucleotides: 4. This CDR3 spans 15 amino acids.

Here the CDR3 reads CASRGYRGLVDEQFF. The CDR3 nucleotides are TGTGCCAGCAGGGGATACAGGGGGCTAGTCGATGAGCAGTTCTTC. V and J are TRBV11-3 and TRBJ2-1, with 9 bases fitting TRBD1. J lost 8 bases, V lost 6 bases, and 11 bases had no gene match. CDR3 length: 15 amino acids. Germline assignment: CDR1 SGHNT and CDR2 YENEEA.

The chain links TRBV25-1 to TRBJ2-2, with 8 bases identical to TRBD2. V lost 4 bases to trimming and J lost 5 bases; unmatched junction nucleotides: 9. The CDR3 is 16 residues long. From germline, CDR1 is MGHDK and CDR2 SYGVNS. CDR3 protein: CASSGWAGTSTGELFF. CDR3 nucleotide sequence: TGTGCCAGCAGTGGATGGGCTGGGACTAGTACCGGGGAGCTGTTTTTT. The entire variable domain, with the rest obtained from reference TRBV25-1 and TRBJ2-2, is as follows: EADIYQTPRYLVIGTGKKITLECSQTMGHDKMYWYQQDPGMELHLIHYSYGVNSTEKGDLSSESTVSRIRTEHFPLTLESARPSHTSQYLCASSGWAGTSTGELFFGEGSRLTVL.

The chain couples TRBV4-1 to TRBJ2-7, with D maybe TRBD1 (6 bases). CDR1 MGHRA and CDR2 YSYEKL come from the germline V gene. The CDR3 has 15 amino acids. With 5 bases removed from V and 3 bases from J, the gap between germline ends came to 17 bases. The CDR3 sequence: CASSERTENYYEQYF. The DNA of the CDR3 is TGCGCCAGCAGCGAGCGGACAGAGAATTACTACGAGCAGTACTTC.

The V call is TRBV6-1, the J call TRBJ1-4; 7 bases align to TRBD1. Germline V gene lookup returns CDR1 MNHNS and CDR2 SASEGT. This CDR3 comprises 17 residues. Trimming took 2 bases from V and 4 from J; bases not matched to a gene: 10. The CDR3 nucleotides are TGTGCCAGCAGTGAATTTAGGGGGACAGTCATTAATGAAAAACTGTTTTTT. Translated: CASSEFRGTVINEKLFF.

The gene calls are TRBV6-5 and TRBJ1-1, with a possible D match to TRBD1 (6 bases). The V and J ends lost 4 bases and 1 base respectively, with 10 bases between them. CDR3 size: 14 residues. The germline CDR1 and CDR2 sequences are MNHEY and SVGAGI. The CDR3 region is CASSSAGENTEAFF. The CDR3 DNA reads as TGTGCCAGCAGTTCGGCAGGGGAGAACACTGAAGCTTTCTTT.

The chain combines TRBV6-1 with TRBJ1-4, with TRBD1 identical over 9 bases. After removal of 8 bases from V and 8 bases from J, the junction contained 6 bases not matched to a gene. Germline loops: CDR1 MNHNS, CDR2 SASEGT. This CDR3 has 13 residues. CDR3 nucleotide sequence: TGTGCCAGCGCTTGGACAGGGGAGGAAAAACTGTTTTTT. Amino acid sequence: CASAWTGEEKLFF.

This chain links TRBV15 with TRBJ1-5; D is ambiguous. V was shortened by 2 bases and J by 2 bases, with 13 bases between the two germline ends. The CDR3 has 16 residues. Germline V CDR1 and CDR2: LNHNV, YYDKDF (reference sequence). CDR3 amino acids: CATSRSRGMGNQPQHF. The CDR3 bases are TGTGCCACCAGCAGATCCCGAGGGATGGGCAATCAGCCCCAGCATTTT.

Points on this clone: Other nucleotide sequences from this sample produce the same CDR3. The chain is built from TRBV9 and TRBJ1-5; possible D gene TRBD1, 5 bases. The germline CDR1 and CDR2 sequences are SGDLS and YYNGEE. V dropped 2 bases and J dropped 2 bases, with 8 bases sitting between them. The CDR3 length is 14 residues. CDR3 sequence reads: CASSVGGGNQPQHF. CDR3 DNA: TGTGCCAGCAGCGTGGGGGGGGGCAATCAGCCCCAGCATTTT.

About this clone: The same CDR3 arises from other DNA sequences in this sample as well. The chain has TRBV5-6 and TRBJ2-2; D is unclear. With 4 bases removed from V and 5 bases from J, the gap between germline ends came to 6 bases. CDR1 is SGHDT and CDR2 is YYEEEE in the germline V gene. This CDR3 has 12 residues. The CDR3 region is CASSPGTGELFF. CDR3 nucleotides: TGTGCCAGCAGCCCAGGAACCGGGGAGCTGTTTTTT.

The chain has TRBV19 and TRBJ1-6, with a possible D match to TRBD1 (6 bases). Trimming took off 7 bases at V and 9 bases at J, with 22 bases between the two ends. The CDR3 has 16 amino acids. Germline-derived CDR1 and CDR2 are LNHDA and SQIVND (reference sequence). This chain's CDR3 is CASNLGGGLRISPLHF. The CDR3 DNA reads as TGTGCCAGTAACCTAGGGGGTGGCCTTCGGATTTCACCCCTCCACTTT.

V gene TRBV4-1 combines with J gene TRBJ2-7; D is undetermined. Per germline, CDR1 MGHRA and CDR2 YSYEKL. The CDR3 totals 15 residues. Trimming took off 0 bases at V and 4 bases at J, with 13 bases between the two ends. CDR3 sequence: CASSQESGATYEQYF. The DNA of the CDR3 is TGCGCCAGCAGCCAAGAATCTGGAGCTACTTACGAGCAGTACTTC.

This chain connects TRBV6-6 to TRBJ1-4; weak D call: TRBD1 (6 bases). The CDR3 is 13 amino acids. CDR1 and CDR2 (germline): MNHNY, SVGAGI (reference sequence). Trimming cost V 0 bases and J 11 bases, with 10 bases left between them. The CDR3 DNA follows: TGTGCCAGCAGTTACTCGAGGGGGGGCAAACTGTTTTTT. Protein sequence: CASSYSRGGKLFF.

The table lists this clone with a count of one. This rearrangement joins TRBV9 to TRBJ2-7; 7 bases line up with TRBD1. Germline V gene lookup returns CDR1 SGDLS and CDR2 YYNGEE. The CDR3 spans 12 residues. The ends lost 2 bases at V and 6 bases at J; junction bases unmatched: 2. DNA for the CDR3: TGTGCCAGCAGCGTTTCAGGGGGCGAGCAGTACTTC. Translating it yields CASSVSGGEQYF.

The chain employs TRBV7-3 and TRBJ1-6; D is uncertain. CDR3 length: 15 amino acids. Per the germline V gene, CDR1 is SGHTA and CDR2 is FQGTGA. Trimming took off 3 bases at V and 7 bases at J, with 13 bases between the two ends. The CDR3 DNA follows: TGTGCCAGCAGCTTCGGAGGGAGTGGGAATTCACCCCTCCACTTT. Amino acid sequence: CASSFGGSGNSPLHF.

CDR3 DNA sequence: TGTGCCAGCAGTCAGGACAGGCAAAGCACTAATGAAAAACTGTTTTTT. Its protein product is CASSQDRQSTNEKLFF. The rearrangement joins TRBV6-6 to TRBJ1-4; 7 bases line up with TRBD1. The CDR3 extends over 16 amino acids. Germline CDR1 is MNHNY and CDR2 is SVGAGI (reference sequence). Trimming at V came to 5 bases and at J to 2 bases, leaving 8 bases not matched to a gene.

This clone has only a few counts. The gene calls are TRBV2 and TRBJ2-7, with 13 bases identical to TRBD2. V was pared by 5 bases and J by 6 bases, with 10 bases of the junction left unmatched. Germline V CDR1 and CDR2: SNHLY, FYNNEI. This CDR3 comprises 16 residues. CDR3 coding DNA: TGTGCCAGCAGTCCTGGGACTAGCGGGGCCTATGGCGAGCAGTACTTC. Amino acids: CASSPGTSGAYGEQYF.

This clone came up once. The CDR3 sequence: CASSPRLAITDTQYF. CDR3 sequence (DNA): TGTGCCAGCAGTCCTAGACTAGCGATCACAGATACGCAGTATTTT. The chain combines TRBV28 with TRBJ2-3; 8 bases fit TRBD2. Germline loops: CDR1 MDHEN, CDR2 SYDVKM. Trimming at V came to 5 bases and at J to 2 bases, leaving 6 bases not matched to a gene. This CDR3 is built from 15 residues.

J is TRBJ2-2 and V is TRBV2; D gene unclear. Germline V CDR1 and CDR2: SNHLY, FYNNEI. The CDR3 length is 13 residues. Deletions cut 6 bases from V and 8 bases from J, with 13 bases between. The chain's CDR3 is CASRDIFGGELFF. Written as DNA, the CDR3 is TGTGCCAGCAGAGACATTTTTGGGGGGGAGCTGTTTTTT.

The CDR3: CASSIDQGQAYEQYF. CDR3 sequence (DNA): TGTGCCAGTAGTATAGACCAAGGACAGGCCTACGAGCAGTACTTC. V usage is TRBV19 and J usage is TRBJ2-7; TRBD1 aligns across 7 bases. The junction had 4 bases not matched to a gene; V was cut back by 0 bases and J by 2 bases. CDR1 and CDR2 from the germline V gene are LNHDA and SQIVND (reference sequence). This CDR3 is 15 amino acids long.

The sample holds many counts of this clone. The CDR3 DNA is TGCGCCAGCAGCTTAGCCACGGCGGCCTACGAGCAGTACTTC. This sequence encodes CASSLATAAYEQYF. The chain uses TRBV5-1 and TRBJ2-7; D unclear. Germline V gives CDR1 SGHRS, CDR2 YFSETQ. This CDR3 region has 14 residues. V lost 2 bases to trimming and J lost 2 bases, with 11 bases between them.

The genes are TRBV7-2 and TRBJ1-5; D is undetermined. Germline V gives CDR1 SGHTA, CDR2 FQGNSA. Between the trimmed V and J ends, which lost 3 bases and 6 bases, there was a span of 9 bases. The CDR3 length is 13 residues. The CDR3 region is CASSFTGGQPQHF. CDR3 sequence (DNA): TGTGCCAGCAGCTTCACGGGAGGTCAGCCCCAGCATTTT.

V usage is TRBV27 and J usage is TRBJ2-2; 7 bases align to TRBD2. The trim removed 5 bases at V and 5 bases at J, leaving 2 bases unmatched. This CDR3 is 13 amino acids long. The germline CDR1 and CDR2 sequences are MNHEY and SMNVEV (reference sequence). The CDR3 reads CASSRLATGELFF. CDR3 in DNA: TGTGCCAGCAGTAGACTAGCTACCGGGGAGCTGTTTTTT.